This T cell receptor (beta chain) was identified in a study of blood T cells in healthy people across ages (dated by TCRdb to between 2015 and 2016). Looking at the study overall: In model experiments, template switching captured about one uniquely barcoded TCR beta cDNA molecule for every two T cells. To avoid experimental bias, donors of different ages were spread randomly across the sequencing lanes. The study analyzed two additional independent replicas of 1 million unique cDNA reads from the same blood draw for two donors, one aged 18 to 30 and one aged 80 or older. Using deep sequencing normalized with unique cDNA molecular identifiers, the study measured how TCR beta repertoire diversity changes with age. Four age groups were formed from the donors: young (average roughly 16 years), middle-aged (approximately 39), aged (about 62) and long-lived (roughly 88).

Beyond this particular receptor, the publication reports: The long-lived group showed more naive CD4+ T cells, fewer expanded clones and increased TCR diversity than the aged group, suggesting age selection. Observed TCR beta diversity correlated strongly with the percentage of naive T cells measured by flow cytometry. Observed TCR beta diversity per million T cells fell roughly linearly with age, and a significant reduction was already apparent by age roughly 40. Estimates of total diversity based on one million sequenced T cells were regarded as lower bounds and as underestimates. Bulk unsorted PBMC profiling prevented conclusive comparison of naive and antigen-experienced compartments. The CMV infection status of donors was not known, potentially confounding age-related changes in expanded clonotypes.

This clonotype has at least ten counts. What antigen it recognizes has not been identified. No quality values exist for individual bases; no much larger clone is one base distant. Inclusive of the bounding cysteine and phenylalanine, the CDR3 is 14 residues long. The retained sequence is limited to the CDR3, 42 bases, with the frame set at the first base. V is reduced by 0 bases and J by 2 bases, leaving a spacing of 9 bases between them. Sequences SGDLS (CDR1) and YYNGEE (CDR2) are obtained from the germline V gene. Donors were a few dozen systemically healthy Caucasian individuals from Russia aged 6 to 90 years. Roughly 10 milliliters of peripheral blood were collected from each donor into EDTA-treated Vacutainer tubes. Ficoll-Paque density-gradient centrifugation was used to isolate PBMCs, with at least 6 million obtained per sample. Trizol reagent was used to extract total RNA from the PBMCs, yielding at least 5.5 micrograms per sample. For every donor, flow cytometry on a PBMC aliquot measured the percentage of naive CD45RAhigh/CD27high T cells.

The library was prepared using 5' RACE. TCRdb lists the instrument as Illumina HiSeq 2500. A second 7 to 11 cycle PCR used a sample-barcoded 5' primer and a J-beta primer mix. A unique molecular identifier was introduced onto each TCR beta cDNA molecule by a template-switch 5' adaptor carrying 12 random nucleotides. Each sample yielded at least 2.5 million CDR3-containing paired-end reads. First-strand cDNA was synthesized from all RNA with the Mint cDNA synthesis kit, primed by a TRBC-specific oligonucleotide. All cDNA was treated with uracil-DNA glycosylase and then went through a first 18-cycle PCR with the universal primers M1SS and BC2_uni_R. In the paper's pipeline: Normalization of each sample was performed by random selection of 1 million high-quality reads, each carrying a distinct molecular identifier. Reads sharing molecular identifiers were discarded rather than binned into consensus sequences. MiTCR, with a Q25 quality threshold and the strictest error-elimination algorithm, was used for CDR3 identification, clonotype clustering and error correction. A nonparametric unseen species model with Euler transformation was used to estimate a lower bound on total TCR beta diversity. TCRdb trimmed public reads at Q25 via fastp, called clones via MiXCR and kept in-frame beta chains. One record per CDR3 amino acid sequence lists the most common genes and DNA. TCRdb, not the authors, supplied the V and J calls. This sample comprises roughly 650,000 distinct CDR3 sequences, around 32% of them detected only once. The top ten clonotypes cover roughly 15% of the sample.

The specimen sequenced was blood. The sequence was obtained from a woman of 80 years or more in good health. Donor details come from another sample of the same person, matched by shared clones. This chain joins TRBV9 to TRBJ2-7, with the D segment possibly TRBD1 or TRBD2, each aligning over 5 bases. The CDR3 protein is CASSVGPGPYEQYF. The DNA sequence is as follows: TGTGCCAGCAGCGTAGGACCGGGGCCCTACGAGCAGTACTTC.